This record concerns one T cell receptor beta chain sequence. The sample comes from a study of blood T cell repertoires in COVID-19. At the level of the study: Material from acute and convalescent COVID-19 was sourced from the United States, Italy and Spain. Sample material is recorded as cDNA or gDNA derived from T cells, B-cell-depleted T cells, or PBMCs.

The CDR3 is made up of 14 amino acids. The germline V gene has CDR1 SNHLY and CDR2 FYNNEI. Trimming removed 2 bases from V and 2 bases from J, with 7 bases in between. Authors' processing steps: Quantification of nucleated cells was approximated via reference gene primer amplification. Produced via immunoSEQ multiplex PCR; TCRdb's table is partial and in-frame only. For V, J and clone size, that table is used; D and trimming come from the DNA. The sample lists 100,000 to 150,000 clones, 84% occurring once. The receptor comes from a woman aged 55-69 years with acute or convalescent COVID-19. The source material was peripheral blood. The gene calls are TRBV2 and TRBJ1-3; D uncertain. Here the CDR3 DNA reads TGTGCCAGCAGTGAACAGGCCGCTGGAAACACCATATATTTT. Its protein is CASSEQAAGNTIYF.